The 13 T cell receptor beta chains below come from one sample, sequenced in a study of shared clonotypes between healthy human individuals. Some clones are missing from TCRdb's copy, which holds only in-frame ones; the method was immunoSEQ multiplex PCR. Counted here are roughly 600,000 clones, 95% to 98% occurring once; the ten biggest clones make up roughly 0.29%. The naive CD8 fraction comprised CD45RO-negative cells positively selected for CCR7 and excluded terminally differentiated effector memory CD45RA+ cells. The sample was naive CD8+ T cells sorted from blood. The receptors were gathered from a man aged 30 to 39 in good health.

CDR3 sequence reads: CASSISPGTSGTWEFF. The CDR3 region has the DNA TGTGCCAGCAGCATTTCACCCGGGACTAGCGGGACCTGGGAGTTCTTC. The genes are TRBV11-2 and TRBJ2-1; TRBD2 matches at 13 bases. V was clipped by 5 bases and J by 14 bases; unmatched bases: 15. The germline V gene encodes CDR1 SGHAT and CDR2 FQNNGV. This CDR3 has 16 amino acids.

The chain carries TRBV27 and TRBJ2-1, with 8 bases identical to TRBD2. Germline V gene data show CDR1 as MNHEY and CDR2 as SMNVEV (reference sequence). This CDR3 comprises 20 residues. Germline trimming cut 7 bases from V and 10 bases from J; bases unmatched to any gene: 30. CDR3 region: CASIMRDTVAGIGRVVEQFF. CDR3 coding DNA: TGTGCCAGCATCATGCGGGACACCGTAGCGGGAATAGGTAGGGTGGTAGAGCAGTTCTTC.

The chain combines TRBV6-5 with TRBJ2-7, with 9 bases identical to TRBD1. The ends lost 2 bases at V and 3 bases at J; junction bases unmatched: 5. CDR1 and CDR2 (germline): MNHEY, SVGAGI. The CDR3 spans 15 residues. In DNA, the CDR3 is TGTGCCAGCAGTTACACGGACAGGGGAGGCTACGAGCAGTACTTC. This encodes CASSYTDRGGYEQYF.

V is TRBV7-9 and J is TRBJ2-5; no reliable D call. CDR3 length: 12 residues. The germline CDR1 and CDR2 sequences are SEHNR and FQNEAQ (reference sequence). Trimming left V 2 bases short and J 4 bases short, with 5 bases between. CDR3 DNA: TGTGCCAGCAGCTTACGCGTAGAGACCCAGTACTTC. It specifies CASSLRVETQYF.

This sequence joins TRBV14 and TRBJ1-5, with D maybe TRBD1 (5 bases). Germline assignment: CDR1 SGHDN and CDR2 FVKESK. The length of the CDR3 is 14 residues. Trimming removed 2 bases from V and 3 bases from J, with 8 bases in between. Written as DNA, the CDR3 is TGTGCCAGCAGCCAAAGGGGCTACAATCAGCCCCAGCATTTT. It specifies CASSQRGYNQPQHF.

V is TRBV27 and J is TRBJ2-3; possible D gene TRBD2, 5 bases. The CDR3 loop spans 17 amino acids. V dropped 0 bases and J dropped 2 bases, with 15 bases sitting between them. Germline lookup yields CDR1 MNHEY and CDR2 SMNVEV (reference sequence). CDR3 loop: CASSLSPSPGPTDTQYF. CDR3 bases: TGTGCCAGCAGTTTATCCCCTAGCCCCGGGCCCACAGATACGCAGTATTTT.

Only one count was recorded for this clone. In DNA form, the CDR3 reads TGTGCCAGCAGCTGGGACCCCAATCAGCCCCAGCATTTT. This codes for CASSWDPNQPQHF. The chain links TRBV5-5 to TRBJ1-5, with a possible D match to TRBD1 (5 bases). The germline V gene has CDR1 SGHKS and CDR2 YYEKEE (reference sequence). The CDR3 runs 13 residues. Trimming stripped 3 bases from V and 3 bases from J, with 7 bases between.

V gene TRBV13 combines with J gene TRBJ2-7, with D unresolved. Per germline, CDR1 PRHDT and CDR2 FYEKMQ (reference sequence). CDR3 length: 14 amino acids. The V and J ends lost 7 bases and 0 bases respectively, with 13 bases between them. CDR3 loop: CASKVSVDSYEQYF. The CDR3 bases are TGTGCCAGCAAGGTGAGCGTCGACTCCTACGAGCAGTACTTC.

The J gene is TRBJ2-2, the V gene TRBV6-5; no reliable D call. The CDR3 spans 14 residues. V was clipped by 0 bases and J by 6 bases, with 8 bases between them. Per the germline V gene, CDR1 is MNHEY and CDR2 is SVGAGI. Here the CDR3 DNA reads TGTGCCAGCAGTTACTCTCTGGGTGCCGGGGAGCTGTTTTTT. This codes for CASSYSLGAGELFF.

The chain uses TRBV5-6 and TRBJ2-7; D not certain. The CDR3 totals 12 residues. The germline V and J ends were trimmed by 4 bases and 4 bases, with 9 bases remaining between them. CDR1 and CDR2 from the germline V gene are SGHDT and YYEEEE. The CDR3 loop reads CASSLTTYEQYF. The CDR3 DNA sequence: TGTGCCAGCAGCCTTACAACATACGAGCAGTACTTC.

V gene TRBV7-8 combines with J gene TRBJ2-7; D is perhaps TRBD1 (5 bases). The CDR3 covers 19 residues. Germline V lookup: CDR1 SGHVS, CDR2 FQNEAQ. V lost 2 bases, J lost 4 bases, and 27 bases lay in between. CDR3 loop: CASSLWGPVEATSRYEQYF. Here the CDR3 DNA reads TGTGCCAGCAGCTTATGGGGCCCAGTGGAAGCGACCTCCCGGTACGAGCAGTACTTC.

This clone was observed once. V usage is TRBV4-3 and J usage is TRBJ2-7; 12 bases are shared with TRBD2. The V gene end was trimmed by 2 bases and the J gene end by 4 bases; junction bases not matched to a gene: 12. The CDR3 spans 18 residues. Looked up from germline, CDR1 is LGHNA and CDR2 is YSLEER. In DNA, the CDR3 is TGCGCCAGCAGCCAAAATTTTGGACTAGCGGGAAACGGGTACGAGCAGTACTTC. Its translation is CASSQNFGLAGNGYEQYF.

The V call is TRBV28, the J call TRBJ2-3; 10 nucleotides match TRBD2. This CDR3 is built from 15 residues. V gave up 3 bases and J gave up 1 base; unmatched junction bases: 1. Germline V gives CDR1 MDHEN, CDR2 SYDVKM. CDR3 sequence reads: CASSFTSGGTDTQYF. CDR3 DNA sequence: TGTGCCAGCAGTTTTACTAGCGGGGGCACAGATACGCAGTATTTT.